Sequencing of this T cell receptor (beta chain) was carried out in a study of OX40 agonist ivuxolimab in advanced cancers. Study-level results: There were, on average, more expanded clones in CD8+ T cells than in CD4+.

The repertoire was sequenced with immunoSEQ multiplex PCR; TCRdb's copy has only in-frame clones and lacks some. The data show 70,000 to 75,000 clones, 86% seen once. Germline V gene lookup returns CDR1 MRHNA and CDR2 SNTAGT. V was trimmed by 5 bases and J by 4 bases, leaving 14 bases between them. This CDR3 comprises 14 residues. To note about this clone: Its antigen is currently unknown.

The gene calls are TRBV6-4 and TRBJ1-2; weak D call: TRBD1 (6 bases). The sequence was obtained from an adult with an advanced solid tumor such as melanoma, head and neck, liver or kidney cancer. The material sequenced was CD4+ or CD8+ T cells sorted from blood, taken in a trial of the OX40 agonist ivuxolimab. The CDR3 bases are TGTGCCAGCAGTCCGACCGGGACAACCTATGGCTACACCTTC. Protein sequence: CASSPTGTTYGYTF.